This T cell receptor (beta chain) emerged from a study of blood T cell repertoires in COVID-19. The wider study: The United States, Italy and Spain were the sources of the acute and convalescent COVID-19 samples. From T cells, B-cell-depleted T cells, or PBMCs came the material, which was cDNA or gDNA.

The germline gives CDR1 SGHRS, CDR2 YFSETQ. CDR3 length equals 19 residues. J lost 2 bases, V lost 1 base, and 11 bases had no gene match. Categorization into cohorts depended on clinical history that participants reported. A COVID-19 case was met by exposed participants within 2 weeks before study entry. The data were produced by immunoSEQ multiplex PCR, yet TCRdb's version contains in-frame clones alone and is incomplete. The table lists 200,000 to 250,000 clones, 80% to 90% of them singletons, with under 4.5% in the top ten. This clonotype was obtained from a woman in her twenties or thirties who had been exposed to COVID-19. This chain links TRBV5-1 with TRBJ2-7; 14 bases fit TRBD2. Sequenced material: PBMCs or T cells enriched from blood (not recorded which). CDR3 sequence reads: CASSLFGTSGSLGAYEQYF. For the CDR3, the DNA is TGCGCCAGCAGCTTGTTTGGGACTAGCGGGAGTCTCGGAGCCTACGAGCAGTACTTC. The full variable domain, completed using reference TRBV5-1 and TRBJ2-7, is KAGVTQTPRYLIKTRGQQVTLSCSPISGHRSVSWYQQTPGQGLQFLFEYFSETQRNKGNFPGRFSGRQFSNSRSEMNVSTLELGDSALYLCASSLFGTSGSLGAYEQYFGPGTRLTVT.